Reported below is one T cell receptor (beta chain). No cognate antigen has been identified for it. With a much larger clone just one base away, this may be a read error. The entry originates in a study of blood T cells in healthy people across ages (dated by TCRdb to 2015 to 2017). Context from the whole study: Template switching captured roughly one uniquely barcoded TCR beta cDNA molecule per two T cells in model experiments. Donors were grouped into four age groups: young (average 16 years), middle-aged (39), aged (over 55) and long-lived (approximately 81). To avoid experimental bias, donors of different ages were spread randomly across the sequencing lanes. For two donors (one aged 18 to 29 and one aged 80 or older), the study analyzed two additional independent replicas of 1 million unique cDNA reads from the same blood draw. The study measured age-related changes in TCR beta repertoire diversity using deep sequencing normalized with unique cDNA molecular identifiers. Study-wide conclusions, independent of this receptor: Since profiling was done on bulk unsorted PBMCs, naive and antigen-experienced compartments could not be conclusively compared. Donor CMV infection status was unknown, potentially confounding age-related changes in expanded clonotypes. Compared with the aged group, the long-lived group had more naive CD4+ T cells, fewer expanded clones and increased TCR diversity, suggesting age selection. Estimates of total diversity from one million sequenced T cells were regarded as lower bounds and underestimates. There was a strong correlation between observed TCR beta diversity and the percentage of naive T cells measured by flow cytometry. Observed TCR beta diversity per million T cells fell roughly linearly with age, and a significant reduction was already apparent by age approximately 41.

Measured from the cysteine to the phenylalanine, the CDR3 is 14 residues long. Only CDR3 DNA remains: 42 bases, in frame from the first base. V is cut by 0 bases and J by 2 bases, and the space between the germline ends is 7 bases. Taken from the germline V gene, the CDR1 and CDR2 loops are MGHRA and YSYEKL. The method behind the library was 5' RACE. The sequencer was an Illumina HiSeq 2500. The second PCR ran for about 6 to 12 cycles and used a J-beta primer mix along with a sample-barcoded 5' primer. A template-switch 5' adaptor carrying 12 random nucleotides introduced a unique molecular identifier onto each TCR beta cDNA molecule. Each sample yielded at least 2.5 million CDR3-containing paired-end reads. First-strand cDNA synthesis was performed from all RNA using the Mint cDNA synthesis kit, with priming by a TRBC-specific oligonucleotide. After uracil-DNA glycosylase treatment, a first 18-cycle PCR used universal primers M1SS and BC2_uni_R on all cDNA. For the original study's pipeline: For normalization, 1 million high-quality reads, each with a distinct molecular identifier, were randomly selected from each sample. Reads sharing molecular identifiers were discarded rather than binned into consensus sequences. MiTCR, with a Q25 quality threshold and the strictest error-elimination algorithm, was used for CDR3 identification, clonotype clustering and error correction. Lower-bound total TCR beta diversity was estimated with a nonparametric unseen species model using Euler transformation. Through fastp at Q25 and MiXCR, TCRdb rebuilt clones from the public reads, retaining in-frame beta chains. CDR3 protein sequences are deduplicated, and each keeps its most common genes and DNA. The V and J calls shown here were made by TCRdb, not taken from the authors' results. In all, the sample holds about 1.5 million distinct CDR3 sequences, and approximately 42% of those were seen once. Under 5% of the sample is in the top ten clones.

Donors were 40 or so systemically healthy Caucasian individuals from Russia aged 6 to 90 years. Each donor gave roughly 9.5 milliliters of peripheral blood, collected into EDTA-treated Vacutainer tubes. Ficoll-Paque density-gradient centrifugation was used to isolate PBMCs, with at least 7 million per sample. Trizol reagent was used to extract total RNA from the PBMCs, yielding at least 6 micrograms per sample. The percentages of naive CD45RAhigh/CD27high T cells were determined by flow cytometry on a PBMC aliquot from every donor. Sequencing used blood. The sequence links TRBV4-1 to TRBJ1-2; there is no confident call for the D gene. This sequence was found in a woman between 18 and 29 years old in good health. The CDR3 reads CASSQEVGNYGYTF. The sequenced DNA: TGCGCCAGCAGCCAAGAGGTAGGGAACTATGGCTACACCTTC.